This entry describes one T cell receptor beta chain. The antigen is unknown. The CDR3 totals 11 residues. The V segment lost 4 bases and the J segment 7 bases; nucleotides outside the gene matches: 0. This sample stems from a study of T-cell memory formation after mild COVID-19. For the study at large: Largely, TCR clusters stayed within a single donor.

Each CDR3 protein is one row after TCRdb ran MiXCR on the 5' RACE reads. Counted here are roughly 320,000 distinct CDR3 sequences, 28% occurring once; the ten biggest clones make up about 13%. Overall study findings and caveats: Some SARS-CoV-2-responding clones were already detected in memory before infection.

The chain joins TRBV12-3 or TRBV12-4 to TRBJ2-5; 7 bases map to TRBD2. Material: PBMCs or a T cell subset sorted from them (not recorded which). The source of this sequence is an adult woman who had mild COVID-19 (a few samples of this study predate the infection). Cell type and time point are not known. CDR3 loop: CASSSSGTQYF. The CDR3, as DNA: TGTGCCAGCAGTTCTAGCGGGACCCAGTACTTC.